The TCR beta chain under discussion was sequenced for a study of T-cell memory formation after mild COVID-19. The CDR3 loop spans 13 amino acids. Unmatched junction bases numbered 11, after V lost 7 bases and J lost 12 bases. Germline loops: CDR1 LGHNA, CDR2 YSLEER. TCRdb reanalysed the 5' RACE reads using MiXCR and keeps one entry per CDR3 protein. The top ten clones hold roughly 25% of a sample with 250,000 to 350,000 distinct CDR3 sequences, 15% to 20% of them seen once. General study findings and limits: Some responding clones appeared in pre-infection memory, suggesting cross-reactive memory joined.

This clonotype has a handful of counts. Its antigen is not identified. This TCR derives from a man aged 18 to 30 who had mild COVID-19 (a few samples of this study predate the infection). Cell type and time point are not known. Sequences were obtained from PBMCs or a T cell subset sorted from them (not recorded which). The gene calls are TRBV4-3 and TRBJ1-2; 10 bases are shared with TRBD1. CDR3 protein: CASMPAGQGIDTF. DNA of the CDR3: TGCGCCAGCATGCCGGCGGGACAGGGGATCGACACCTTC.